The present TCR beta chain was sequenced within a study of T cell repertoires in cytomegalovirus infection. Background on the study: TCR beta signatures that were public indicated CMV infection and matching HLA type.

Study-level points and caveats: Predominance within the ex vivo response was attributable to HLA-C-restricted CMV-specific TCR beta clonotypes.

The germline CDR1 and CDR2 sequences are MNHNY and SVGAGI (reference sequence). Trimming shortened V by 3 bases and J by 6 bases, and 16 bases separated the two germline ends. This CDR3 is 15 amino acids long. One entry per CDR3 protein, called by TCRdb with MiXCR from the reads. In the table there are some 940,000 distinct CDR3 sequences, approximately 30% of which are singletons. As for this clonotype: Its cognate antigen is unknown.

The sequencing here drew on cultured CD8+ T cells from PBMCs, taken from culture after CMV antigen stimulation. The chain couples TRBV6-6 to TRBJ2-3; D uncertain. The source is a human donor in good health (CMV status not recorded). Some clones in this sample may be carry-over from other donors' samples. CDR3 DNA sequence: TGTGCCAGCAGTTATGAGTTGTCCTATGGGGATACGCAGTATTTT. It translates to CASSYELSYGDTQYF.